The sequence of this T cell receptor (beta chain) was determined in a study of Graves' ophthalmopathy and Graves' hyperthyroidism. This clonotype has a count of ten or more. As yet, its antigen is unknown. Researchers turned away patients with other autoimmune diseases, uncontrolled infections, pregnancy or lactation. Study-level findings and limits: Most thyroid clonotypes with frequency above 0.001 were detected in blood too. In predicting ophthalmopathy progression, the model reached 65% to 71% sensitivity and around 72% specificity.

This CDR3 has 13 amino acids. V dropped 1 base and J dropped 7 bases, with 10 bases sitting between them. Germline V gene data show CDR1 as MNHNS and CDR2 as SASEGT. The authors amplified TCR beta CDR3 regions, and they did so from RNA transcripts for repertoire sequencing. The workflow started with a first-round RT-PCR run with HTBI primers and then moved on to a second-round multiplex PCR. TCRdb re-called the multiplex PCR reads through MiXCR, storing one row per CDR3 protein. The sample lists 450,000 to 600,000 distinct CDR3 sequences, about 35% occurring once. The sample was peripheral blood or thyroid tissue (not recorded which). The chain joins TRBV6-1 to TRBJ1-1; D ambiguous. The receptor comes from an adult man with Graves' hyperthyroidism. CDR3 nucleotides: TGTGCCAGCAGTGAAGTCAATCAGATTGAAGCTTTCTTT. Amino acid sequence: CASSEVNQIEAFF.